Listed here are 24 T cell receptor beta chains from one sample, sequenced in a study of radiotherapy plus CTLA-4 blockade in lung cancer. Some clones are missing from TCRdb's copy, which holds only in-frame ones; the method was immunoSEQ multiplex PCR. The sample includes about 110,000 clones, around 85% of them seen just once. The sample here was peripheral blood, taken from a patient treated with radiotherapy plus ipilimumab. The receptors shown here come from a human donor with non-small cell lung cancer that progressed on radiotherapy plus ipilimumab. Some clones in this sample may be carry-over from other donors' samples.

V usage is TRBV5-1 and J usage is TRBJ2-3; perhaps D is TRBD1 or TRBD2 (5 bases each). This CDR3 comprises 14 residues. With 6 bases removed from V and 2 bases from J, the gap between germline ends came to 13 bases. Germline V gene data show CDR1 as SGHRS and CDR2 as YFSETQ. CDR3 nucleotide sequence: TGCGCCAGCACCATCGAGGGGACCACAGATACGCAGTATTTT. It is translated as CASTIEGTTDTQYF.

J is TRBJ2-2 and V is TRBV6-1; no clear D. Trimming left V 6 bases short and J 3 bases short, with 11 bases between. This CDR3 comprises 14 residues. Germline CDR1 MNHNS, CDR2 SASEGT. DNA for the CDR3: TGTGCCAGCAGATTTTCTGGCGACACCGGGGAGCTGTTTTTT. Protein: CASRFSGDTGELFF.

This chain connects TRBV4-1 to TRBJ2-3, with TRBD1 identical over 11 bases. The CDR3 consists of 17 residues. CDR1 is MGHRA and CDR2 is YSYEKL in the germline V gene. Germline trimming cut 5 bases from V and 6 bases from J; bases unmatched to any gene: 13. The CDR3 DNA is TGCGCCAGCAGCAACAAACCCGGGACAGGGGGTAGGGATACGCAGTATTTT. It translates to CASSNKPGTGGRDTQYF.

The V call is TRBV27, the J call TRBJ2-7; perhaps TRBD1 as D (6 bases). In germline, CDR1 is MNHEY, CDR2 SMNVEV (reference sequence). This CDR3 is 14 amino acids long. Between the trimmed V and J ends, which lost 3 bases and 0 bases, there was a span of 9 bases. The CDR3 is CASSFTGTSYEQYF. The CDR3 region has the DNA TGTGCCAGCAGTTTTACAGGGACCTCCTACGAGCAGTACTTC.

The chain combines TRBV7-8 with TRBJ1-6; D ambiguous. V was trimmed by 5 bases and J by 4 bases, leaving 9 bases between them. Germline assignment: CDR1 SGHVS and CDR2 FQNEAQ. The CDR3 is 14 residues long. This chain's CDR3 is CASSRVGYNSPLHF. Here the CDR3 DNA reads TGTGCCAGCAGCCGAGTAGGATATAATTCACCCCTCCACTTT.

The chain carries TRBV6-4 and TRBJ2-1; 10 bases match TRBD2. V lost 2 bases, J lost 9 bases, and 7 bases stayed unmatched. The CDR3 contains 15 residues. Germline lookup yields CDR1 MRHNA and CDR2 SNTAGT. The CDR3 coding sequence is TGTGCCAGCAGTGACGAACTAGCGGGGTCGACTGAGCAGTTCTTC. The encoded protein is CASSDELAGSTEQFF.

CDR3 DNA sequence: TGTGCCAGCAGCTTGGATCCGAGAGCAGGGGCCTACAATGAGCAGTTCTTC. This gives the protein CASSLDPRAGAYNEQFF. V gene TRBV5-4 combines with J gene TRBJ2-1, with TRBD1 as a possible D gene (6 bases). Germline lookup yields CDR1 SGHNT and CDR2 YYREEE (reference sequence). Trimming shortened V by 0 bases and J by 2 bases, and 15 bases separated the two germline ends. This CDR3 is 17 amino acids long.

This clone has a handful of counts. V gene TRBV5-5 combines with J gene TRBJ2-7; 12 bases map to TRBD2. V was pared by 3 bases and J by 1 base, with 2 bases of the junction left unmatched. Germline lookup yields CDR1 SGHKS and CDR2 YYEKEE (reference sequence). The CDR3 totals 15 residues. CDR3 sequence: CASSSTSGGSYEQYF. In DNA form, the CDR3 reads TGTGCCAGCAGCTCTACTAGCGGGGGGTCCTACGAGCAGTACTTC.

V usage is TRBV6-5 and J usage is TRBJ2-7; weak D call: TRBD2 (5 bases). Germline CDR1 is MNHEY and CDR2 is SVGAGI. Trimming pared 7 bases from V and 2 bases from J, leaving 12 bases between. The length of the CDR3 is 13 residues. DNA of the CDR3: TGTGCCAGCAAAAGACCAGCGGCCTACGAGCAGTACTTC. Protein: CASKRPAAYEQYF.

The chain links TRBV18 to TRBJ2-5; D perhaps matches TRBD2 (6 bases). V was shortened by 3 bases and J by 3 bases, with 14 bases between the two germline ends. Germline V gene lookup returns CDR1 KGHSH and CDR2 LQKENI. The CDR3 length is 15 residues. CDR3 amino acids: CASSPGLTPEETQYF. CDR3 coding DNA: TGTGCCAGCTCACCGGGACTCACCCCAGAAGAGACCCAGTACTTC.

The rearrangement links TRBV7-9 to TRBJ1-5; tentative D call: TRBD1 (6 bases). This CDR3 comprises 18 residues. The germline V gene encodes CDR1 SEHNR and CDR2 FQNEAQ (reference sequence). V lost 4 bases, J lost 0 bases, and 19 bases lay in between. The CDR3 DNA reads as TGTGCCAGCAGCTCAACAGGGCCCGTTTCATATAGCAATCAGCCCCAGCATTTT. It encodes CASSSTGPVSYSNQPQHF.

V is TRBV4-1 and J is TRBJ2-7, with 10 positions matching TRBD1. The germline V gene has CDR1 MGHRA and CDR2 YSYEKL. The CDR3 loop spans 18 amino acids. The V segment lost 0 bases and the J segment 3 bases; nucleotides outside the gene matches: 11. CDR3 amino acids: CASSQDRSETGGRYEQYF. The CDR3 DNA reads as TGCGCCAGCAGCCAAGACCGATCGGAGACAGGGGGCCGCTACGAGCAGTACTTC.

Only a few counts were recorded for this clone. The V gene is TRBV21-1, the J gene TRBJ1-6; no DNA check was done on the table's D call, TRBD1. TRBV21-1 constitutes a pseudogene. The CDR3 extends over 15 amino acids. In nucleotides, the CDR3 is TGTGCCAGCAGCAGCGGCGACAGGTCGGAGTCACCCCTCCACTTT. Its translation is CASSSGDRSESPLHF.

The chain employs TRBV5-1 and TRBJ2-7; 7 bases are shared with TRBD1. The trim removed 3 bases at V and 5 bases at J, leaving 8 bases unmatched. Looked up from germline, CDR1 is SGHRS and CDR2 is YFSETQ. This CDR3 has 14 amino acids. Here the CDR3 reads CASSSTGASDEQYF. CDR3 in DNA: TGCGCCAGCAGCTCAACAGGGGCTTCGGACGAGCAGTACTTC.

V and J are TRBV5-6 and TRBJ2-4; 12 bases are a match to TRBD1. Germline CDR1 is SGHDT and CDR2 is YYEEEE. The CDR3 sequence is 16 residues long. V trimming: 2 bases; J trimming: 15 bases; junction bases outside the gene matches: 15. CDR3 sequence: CASSLLTGTGGEQWYF. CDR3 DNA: TGTGCCAGCAGCTTACTGACCGGGACAGGGGGCGAGCAGTGGTACTTC.

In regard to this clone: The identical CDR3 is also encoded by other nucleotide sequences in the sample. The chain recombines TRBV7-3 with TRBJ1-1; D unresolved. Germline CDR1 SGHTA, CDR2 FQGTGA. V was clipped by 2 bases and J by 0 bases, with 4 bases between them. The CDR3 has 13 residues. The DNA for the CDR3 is TGTGCCAGCAGCTTACGGATGAACACTGAAGCTTTCTTT. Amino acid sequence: CASSLRMNTEAFF. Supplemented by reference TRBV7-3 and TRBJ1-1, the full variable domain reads GAGVSQTPSNKVTEKGKYVELRCDPISGHTALYWYRQSLGQGPEFLIYFQGTGAADDSGLPNDRFFAVRPEGSVSTLKIQRTERGDSAVYLCASSLRMNTEAFFGQGTRLTVV.

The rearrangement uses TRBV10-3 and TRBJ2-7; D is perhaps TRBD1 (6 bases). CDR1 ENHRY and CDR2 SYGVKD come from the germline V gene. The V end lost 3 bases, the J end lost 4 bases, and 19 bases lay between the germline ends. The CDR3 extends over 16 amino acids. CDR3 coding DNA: TGTGCCATCAGTGACCGGACGGTCTCAGGGGAATACGAGCAGTACTTC. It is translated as CAISDRTVSGEYEQYF.

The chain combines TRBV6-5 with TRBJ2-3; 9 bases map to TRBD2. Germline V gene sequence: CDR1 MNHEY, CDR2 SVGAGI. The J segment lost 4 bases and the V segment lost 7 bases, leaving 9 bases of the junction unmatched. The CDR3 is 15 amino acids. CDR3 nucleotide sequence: TGTGCCAGCATGTTAGCGGGGGTGGGGGCAGATACGCAGTATTTT. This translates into CASMLAGVGADTQYF.

CDR3 in DNA: TGTGCCAGTAGTGCGTTGGATACGCAGTATTTT. Its translation: CASSALDTQYF. This chain links TRBV19 with TRBJ2-3; D unclear. This CDR3 region has 11 residues. The germline CDR1 and CDR2 sequences are LNHDA and SQIVND (reference sequence). The ends were cut back, 5 bases at V and 6 bases at J, with 6 bases in the middle.

The CDR3 coding sequence is TGCGCCAGCCGACCCGGGACAGGGGGCAACGAGCAGTACTTC. Translated: CASRPGTGGNEQYF. The gene calls are TRBV5-1 and TRBJ2-7; 12 bases are shared with TRBD1. After removal of 7 bases from V and 5 bases from J, the junction contained 7 bases not matched to a gene. CDR3 length equals 14 residues. Germline values: CDR1 SGHRS, CDR2 YFSETQ.

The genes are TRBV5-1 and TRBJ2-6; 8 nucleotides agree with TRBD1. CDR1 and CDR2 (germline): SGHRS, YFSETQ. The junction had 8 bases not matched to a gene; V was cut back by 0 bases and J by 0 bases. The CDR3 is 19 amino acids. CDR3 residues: CASSLAPQGATSGANVLTF. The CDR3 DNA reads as TGCGCCAGCAGCTTGGCCCCGCAGGGGGCAACCTCTGGGGCCAACGTCCTGACTTTC. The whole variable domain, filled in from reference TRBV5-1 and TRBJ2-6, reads KAGVTQTPRYLIKTRGQQVTLSCSPISGHRSVSWYQQTPGQGLQFLFEYFSETQRNKGNFPGRFSGRQFSNSRSEMNVSTLELGDSALYLCASSLAPQGATSGANVLTFGAGSRLTVL.

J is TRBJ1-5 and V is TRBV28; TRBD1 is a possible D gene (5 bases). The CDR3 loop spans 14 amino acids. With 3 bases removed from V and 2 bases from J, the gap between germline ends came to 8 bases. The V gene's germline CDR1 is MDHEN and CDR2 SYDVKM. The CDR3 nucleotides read TGTGCCAGCAGTTTGGTGGGGGGCAATCAGCCCCAGCATTTT. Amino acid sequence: CASSLVGGNQPQHF. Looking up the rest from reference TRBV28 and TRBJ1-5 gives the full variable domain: DVKVTQSSRYLVKRTGEKVFLECVQDMDHENMFWYRQDPGLGLRLIYFSYDVKMKEKGDIPEGYSVSREKKERFSLILESASTNQTSMYLCASSLVGGNQPQHFGDGTRLSIL.

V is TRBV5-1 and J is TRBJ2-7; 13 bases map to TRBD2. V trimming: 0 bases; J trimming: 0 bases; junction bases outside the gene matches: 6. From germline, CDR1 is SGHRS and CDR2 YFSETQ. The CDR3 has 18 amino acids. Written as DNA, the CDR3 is TGCGCCAGCAGCTTGGCTGGGACTAGCGGGGCTAGCTCCTACGAGCAGTACTTC. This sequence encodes CASSLAGTSGASSYEQYF.

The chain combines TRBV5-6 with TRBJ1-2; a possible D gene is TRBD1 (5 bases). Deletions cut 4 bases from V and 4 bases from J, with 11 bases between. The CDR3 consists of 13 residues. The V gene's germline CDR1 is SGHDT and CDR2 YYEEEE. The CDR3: CASSPARAYGYTF. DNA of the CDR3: TGTGCCAGCAGCCCGGCCAGGGCCTATGGCTACACCTTC.